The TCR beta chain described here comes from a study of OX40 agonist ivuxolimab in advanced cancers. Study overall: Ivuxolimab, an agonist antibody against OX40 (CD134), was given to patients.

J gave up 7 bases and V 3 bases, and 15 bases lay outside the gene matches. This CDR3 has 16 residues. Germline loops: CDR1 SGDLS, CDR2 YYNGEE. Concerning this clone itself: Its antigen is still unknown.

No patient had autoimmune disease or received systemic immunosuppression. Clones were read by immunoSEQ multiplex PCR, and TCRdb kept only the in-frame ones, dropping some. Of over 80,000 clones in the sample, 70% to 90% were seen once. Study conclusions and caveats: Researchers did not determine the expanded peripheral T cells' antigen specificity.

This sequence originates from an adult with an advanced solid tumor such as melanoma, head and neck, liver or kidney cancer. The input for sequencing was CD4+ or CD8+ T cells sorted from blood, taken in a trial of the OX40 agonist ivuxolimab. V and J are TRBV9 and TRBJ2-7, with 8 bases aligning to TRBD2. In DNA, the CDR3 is TGTGCCAGCAGCGCGGGGGCCGGGACTAGTGGCTTTGAGCAGTACTTC. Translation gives CASSAGAGTSGFEQYF. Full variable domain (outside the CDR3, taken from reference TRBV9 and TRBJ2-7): DSGVTQTPKHLITATGQRVTLRCSPRSGDLSVYWYQQSLDQGLQFLIQYYNGEERAKGNILERFSAQQFPDLHSELNLSSLELGDSALYFCASSAGAGTSGFEQYFGPGTRLTVT.